Below are 17 T cell receptor beta chains sequenced from a single sample in a study of T cells in Graves' hyperthyroidism and ophthalmopathy. TCR beta CDR3 regions were amplified from RNA transcripts. HTBI primers were the set used in a first-round RT-PCR of the TCR CDR3. In TCRdb, the multiplex PCR reads were re-called with MiXCR into one record per CDR3 protein. The sample consists of 500,000 to 650,000 distinct CDR3 sequences, about 14% of them appearing once. Sequencing was carried out using blood. Source of these receptors: a woman aged 50 to 60 with Graves' ophthalmopathy.

This clonotype was found many times. The chain recombines TRBV28 with TRBJ2-7, with 10 nucleotides matching TRBD2. The V segment lost 8 bases and the J segment 4 bases; nucleotides outside the gene matches: 11. Germline V gives CDR1 MDHEN, CDR2 SYDVKM. The CDR3 has 15 amino acids. CDR3 residues: CASYPGGAGGYEQYF. The CDR3 DNA sequence: TGTGCCAGCTACCCAGGGGGAGCGGGAGGGTACGAGCAGTACTTC.

In this sample, this clonotype turned up many times. The V call is TRBV29-1, the J call TRBJ1-1; D is perhaps TRBD1 (5 bases). V was cut by 6 bases and J by 2 bases, with 10 bases left in between. Germline V gene sequence: CDR1 SQVTM, CDR2 ANQGSEA. The CDR3 is 12 amino acids. The chain's CDR3 is CSVGGINTEAFF. The CDR3 DNA is TGCAGCGTGGGGGGTATCAACACTGAAGCTTTCTTT.

This clonotype was seen many times. The V gene is TRBV30, the J gene TRBJ2-7; 9 bases match TRBD2. V shed 1 base and J 3 bases; nucleotides not matched to a gene: 4. The CDR3 is made up of 14 amino acids. CDR1 GTSNPN and CDR2 SVGIG come from the germline V gene (reference sequence). The CDR3 DNA reads TGTGCCTGGAGTGGCGGGAGGGGTGTCTACGAGCAGTACTTC. The encoded protein is CAWSGGRGVYEQYF.

The chain employs TRBV18 and TRBJ1-2; D is unresolved. This CDR3 has 16 amino acids. Germline assignment: CDR1 KGHSH and CDR2 LQKENI. V was clipped by 1 base and J by 4 bases, with 16 bases between them. Here the CDR3 reads CASSPLDATLFYGYTF. For the CDR3, the DNA is TGTGCCAGCTCACCACTGGACGCCACCCTCTTCTATGGCTACACCTTC.

In this sample, this clonotype turned up many times. The chain has TRBV7-2 and TRBJ2-7; D ambiguous. The V gene lost 2 bases and the J gene lost 9 bases, with 14 bases spanning the gap. There are 13 residues in the CDR3. From germline, CDR1 is SGHTA and CDR2 FQGNSA. The chain's CDR3 is CASSLRMEGGQYF. In DNA, the CDR3 is TGTGCCAGCAGCTTAAGGATGGAAGGCGGGCAGTACTTC.

This clonotype occurred many times. The CDR3 loop reads CSALRQGYSPLHF. CDR3 nucleotides: TGCAGTGCACTAAGACAGGGCTATTCACCCCTCCACTTT. The V gene is TRBV20-1, the J gene TRBJ1-6; TRBD1 matches at 7 bases. J lost 8 bases, V lost 6 bases, and 7 bases had no gene match. CDR3 size: 13 residues. Germline V gene lookup returns CDR1 DFQATT and CDR2 SNEGSKA (reference sequence).

This clonotype was counted many times. The chain couples TRBV20-1 to TRBJ2-7, with 15 bases fitting TRBD2. The CDR3 consists of 18 residues. The germline V gene encodes CDR1 DFQATT and CDR2 SNEGSKA (reference sequence). V was clipped by 1 base and J by 2 bases; unmatched bases: 9. The CDR3 here is CSARVTGLAGGPTYEQYF. CDR3 DNA: TGCAGTGCTAGAGTAACCGGACTAGCGGGAGGGCCCACCTACGAGCAGTACTTC.

There are many counts of this clonotype. V usage is TRBV7-9 and J usage is TRBJ2-1; D remains ambiguous. This CDR3 contains 9 residues. V was trimmed by 10 bases and J by 8 bases, leaving 6 bases between them. Germline CDR1 and CDR2: SEHNR and FQNEAQ (reference sequence). CDR3 nucleotide sequence: TGTGCCACCCCGGATGAGCAGTTCTTC. Its protein is CATPDEQFF.

At least ten counts were recorded for this clonotype. This rearrangement joins TRBV7-9 to TRBJ2-3; 12 bases fit TRBD2. V shed 5 bases and J 2 bases; nucleotides not matched to a gene: 5. This CDR3 region has 16 residues. The germline V gene encodes CDR1 SEHNR and CDR2 FQNEAQ (reference sequence). This chain's CDR3 is CASSVGLAGFTDTQYF. DNA for the CDR3: TGTGCCAGCAGCGTCGGACTAGCGGGGTTCACAGATACGCAGTATTTT.

This clonotype was counted only a few times. The junction shows a germline mismatch at one end, possibly a read error. The chain combines TRBV3-1 with TRBJ1-2; 7 bases map to TRBD1. Germline CDR1 and CDR2: LGHDT and YNNKEL (reference sequence). The CDR3 contains 17 residues. Here the CDR3 DNA reads TGTGCCAGCTGCCAAGATTCCCGACAGGGAGCTAACTATGGCTACACCTTC. Amino acids: CASCQDSRQGANYGYTF.

There are a few counts of this clonotype. The rearrangement uses TRBV6-1 and TRBJ1-1; D ambiguous. Per germline, CDR1 MNHNS and CDR2 SASEGT. This CDR3 has 10 amino acids. V was cut by 9 bases and J by 6 bases, with 8 bases left in between. CDR3 in amino acids: CASNKAEAFF. CDR3 bases: TGTGCCAGTAACAAGGCTGAAGCTTTCTTT.

This clonotype was seen at least ten times. The CDR3: CASSYGVQAGYEQYF. DNA for the CDR3: TGTGCCAGCAGTTACGGGGTTCAGGCGGGCTACGAGCAGTACTTC. V is TRBV6-2 or TRBV6-3 and J is TRBJ2-7; possibly TRBD2 for D (5 bases). In germline, CDR1 is MNHEY, CDR2 SVGEGT. This CDR3 comprises 15 residues. V shed 2 bases and J shed 3 bases, with 14 bases lying between them.

This clonotype was seen at least ten times. This rearrangement joins TRBV27 to TRBJ2-3; 9 bases fit TRBD2. The germline V gene encodes CDR1 MNHEY and CDR2 SMNVEV (reference sequence). This CDR3 spans 18 amino acids. V shed 7 bases, J shed 3 bases, and the junction held 17 bases outside the gene matches. Written as DNA, the CDR3 is TGTGCCAGCAATCAAATAGGCGGGGCGGGAGGGGCTACAGATACGCAGTATTTT. It translates to CASNQIGGAGGATDTQYF.

The chain joins TRBV5-4 to TRBJ2-7; D may be TRBD2 (7 bases). CDR3 length equals 15 residues. Trimming removed 5 bases at V and 4 bases at J, with 19 bases between. Germline V lookup: CDR1 SGHNT, CDR2 YYREEE (reference sequence). The CDR3, as DNA: TGTGCCAGCAGTTCGCGTGGGGGGGGCATTTACGAGCAGTACTTC. It codes for CASSSRGGGIYEQYF. Using reference TRBV5-4 and TRBJ2-7 for the parts outside the CDR3, the full variable domain is ETGVTQSPTHLIKTRGQQVTLRCSSQSGHNTVSWYQQALGQGPQFIFQYYREEENGRGNFPPRFSGLQFPNYSSELNVNALELDDSALYLCASSSRGGGIYEQYFGPGTRLTVT.

The V call is TRBV6-4, the J call TRBJ2-1, with 8 bases that match TRBD2. The V and J ends lost 3 bases and 1 base, in that order; junction bases with no gene match: 2. The CDR3 length is 15 residues. Germline V gene sequence: CDR1 MRHNA, CDR2 SNTAGT. In DNA, the CDR3 is TGTGCCAGCAGTGAACCGGGAGGGTCCTACAATGAGCAGTTCTTC. Its protein is CASSEPGGSYNEQFF.

This clonotype has at least ten counts. The chain couples TRBV7-2 to TRBJ2-7; perhaps TRBD2 as D (5 bases). Trimming cost V 1 base and J 6 bases, with 16 bases left between them. The germline V gene encodes CDR1 SGHTA and CDR2 FQGNSA. CDR3 length equals 15 residues. CDR3 sequence: CASSLGSGGLSEQYF. In nucleotides, the CDR3 is TGTGCCAGCAGCTTAGGTAGTGGCGGACTTTCCGAGCAGTACTTC.

This clonotype came up many times. The chain has TRBV20-1 and TRBJ2-5; 8 bases agree with TRBD2. The germline gives CDR1 DFQATT, CDR2 SNEGSKA (reference sequence). The V segment lost 5 bases and the J segment 2 bases; nucleotides outside the gene matches: 10. The CDR3 has 15 amino acids. CDR3 nucleotide sequence: TGCAGTGCTCGCGGCTTAGCGGGAATGCAAGAGACCCAGTACTTC. This codes for CSARGLAGMQETQYF.